One T cell receptor (beta chain) is described in this entry. Antigen: not known. cDNA reverse transcribed from extracted RNA served as the sequencing template. Sequencing used immunoSEQ multiplex PCR; TCRdb keeps in-frame clones, though not all of them. The sample carries about 190,000 clones, more than 55% recorded once. This sample is part of a study of CD8+ T cells in alopecia areata. Findings and caveats of the study: The study found tofacitinib significantly decreased scalp clonality and expanded CD8+ clones among the top 100.

Treatment indicated: oral pan-JAK inhibitor, 5-10 mg twice daily. The sorting of PBMCs gave CD4+ and CD8+ T cells. The CDR3 contains 14 residues. The ends were cut back, 5 bases at V and 0 bases at J, with 14 bases in the middle. Germline CDR1 is SQVTM and CDR2 is ANQGSEA. The material sequenced was CD4+ T cells sorted from blood, taken at week 4, from a patient treated with tofacitinib. V gene TRBV29-1 combines with J gene TRBJ2-7, with D possibly being TRBD2 (5 bases). The source is a human donor with alopecia areata. The CDR3: CSVSTLGSSYEQYF. The CDR3 DNA reads as TGCAGCGTTTCCACCTTGGGGAGCTCCTACGAGCAGTACTTC.